This TCR beta chain was profiled in a study of control samples from healthy donors and cancer patients. Only in-frame clones appear in the TCRdb table, and some are missing; sequencing was by immunoSEQ multiplex PCR. The sample holds around 84,000 clones, 91% seen once. The CDR3 runs to 13 residues. Trimming pared 1 base from V and 3 bases from J, leaving 7 bases between. Germline V CDR1 and CDR2: LNHDA, SQIVND (reference sequence). Sequenced material: blood. This clonotype was obtained from a man younger than 45 in good health. The chain links TRBV19 to TRBJ2-7; D not certain. CDR3 DNA sequence: TGTGCCAGTAGTATAGGGCACGACTACGAGCAGTACTTC. It is translated as CASSIGHDYEQYF.